The next 25 T cell receptor beta chains were all read from a single sample in a study of cytomegalovirus exposure and HLA in healthy donors (dated by TCRdb to 2016 to 2017). Library creation used the immunoSEQ multiplex PCR assay. For the multiplex PCR, a mixture combining 60 forward primers for TCR Vbeta segments and 13 reverse primers for TCR Jbeta segments was used. TCRdb retrieved this table from immuneACCESS and kept in-frame rearrangements only. Not all clones are present; in checked studies, unresolved V genes account for under half, and no reason is known for the remainder. The sample includes fewer than 300,000 clones, with about nine tenths observed a single time. Almost 4% of the sample is in the top ten clones. Sequenced: PBMCs. Receptor source: a man aged 35 to 55 in good health and CMV-seropositive.

In this sample, this clone turned up once. The chain links TRBV6-4 to TRBJ2-3, with 7 bases aligning to TRBD2. The germline V gene encodes CDR1 MRHNA and CDR2 SNTAGT. CDR3 length equals 13 residues. Germline trimming cut 2 bases from V and 4 bases from J; bases unmatched to any gene: 0. CDR3 nucleotides: TGTGCCAGCAGTGACAGCGGGGCAGATACGCAGTATTTT. Translating gives CASSDSGADTQYF.

This clone occurred once. The junction departs from the called germline gene at one end, perhaps through a read error. Other DNA sequences in this sample translate to the same CDR3. This rearrangement joins TRBV19 to TRBJ2-7; 7 bases are a match to TRBD1. Germline CDR1 is LNHDA and CDR2 is SQIVND (reference sequence). The CDR3 consists of 14 residues. The CDR3 loop reads CASSRTGSGDEQYF. The CDR3 nucleotides are TGCGCCAGTAGTAGGACAGGAAGTGGCGACGAGCAGTACTTC.

The chain uses TRBV7-2 and TRBJ1-2; no definite D call. CDR3 size: 15 residues. Trimming took off 1 base at V and 6 bases at J, with 15 bases between the two ends. The germline V gene has CDR1 SGHTA and CDR2 FQGNSA. CDR3 sequence reads: CASSLGKRLSHGYTF. The CDR3 nucleotides are TGTGCCAGCAGCTTAGGCAAGAGGCTTAGCCATGGCTACACCTTC.

V and J are TRBV19 and TRBJ2-7; 8 positions match TRBD2. V shed 6 bases, J shed 4 bases, and the junction held 14 bases outside the gene matches. From germline, CDR1 is LNHDA and CDR2 SQIVND (reference sequence). The CDR3 runs 16 residues. CDR3 coding DNA: TGTGCCAGTAGGGCCGAGGGAGCGGGAGTCTCGTACGAGCAGTACTTC. It specifies CASRAEGAGVSYEQYF.

V gene TRBV5-1 combines with J gene TRBJ2-3; 8 positions match TRBD1. V lost 0 bases, J lost 3 bases, and 6 bases stayed unmatched. This CDR3 contains 16 residues. Looked up from germline, CDR1 is SGHRS and CDR2 is YFSETQ. CDR3 nucleotide sequence: TGCGCCAGCAGCTTGGCCGACAGGGGTCGGACAGATACGCAGTATTTT. Protein product: CASSLADRGRTDTQYF.

The genes are TRBV28 and TRBJ1-1; perhaps TRBD1 as D (6 bases). Germline V gene lookup returns CDR1 MDHEN and CDR2 SYDVKM. Trimming pared 6 bases from V and 1 base from J, leaving 9 bases between. This CDR3 contains 13 residues. The CDR3 sequence is CASRVTGNTEAFF. The CDR3, as DNA: TGTGCCAGCAGGGTGACAGGGAACACTGAAGCTTTCTTT.

With regard to this clone: Other DNA sequences in this sample translate to the same CDR3. J is TRBJ2-2 and V is TRBV25-1; 8 bases are shared with TRBD2. The CDR3 length is 13 residues. With V trimmed by 6 bases and J by 5 bases, 2 bases remained unmatched. In germline, CDR1 is MGHDK, CDR2 SYGVNS. CDR3 nucleotides: TGTGCCAGCAGGCTAGCGGGTACCGGGGAGCTGTTTTTT. Protein sequence: CASRLAGTGELFF.

The chain is built from TRBV2 and TRBJ2-5; 12 positions match TRBD2. The CDR3 loop spans 13 amino acids. With 9 bases clipped from V and 4 bases from J, the junction kept 3 bases outside the gene matches. CDR1 and CDR2 from the germline V gene are SNHLY and FYNNEI. The CDR3 here is CARGGLAGETQYF. CDR3 coding DNA: TGTGCCAGGGGGGGACTAGCGGGAGAGACCCAGTACTTC.

The chain employs TRBV10-3 and TRBJ1-4; TRBD1 matches at 9 bases. Trimming removed 2 bases from V and 6 bases from J; junction bases left unmatched: 4. Germline assignment: CDR1 ENHRY and CDR2 SYGVKD. CDR3 length: 15 residues. CDR3 region: CAISEGDREDEKLFF. For the CDR3, the DNA is TGTGCCATCAGTGAGGGGGACAGGGAAGATGAAAAACTGTTTTTT.

J is TRBJ2-1 and V is TRBV15; 7 bases map to TRBD2. The trim removed 4 bases at V and 4 bases at J, leaving 7 bases unmatched. The CDR3 is 15 amino acids. Germline V gene sequence: CDR1 LNHNV, CDR2 YYDKDF (reference sequence). The CDR3 here is CATSTLAEQYNEQFF. The DNA of the CDR3 is TGTGCCACCAGCACCCTAGCGGAGCAGTACAATGAGCAGTTCTTC.

A few counts support this clone. This chain joins TRBV28 and TRBJ2-7; D remains unclear. Germline-derived CDR1 and CDR2 are MDHEN and SYDVKM. The CDR3 is made up of 12 amino acids. V gave up 7 bases and J gave up 4 bases, with 11 bases separating them. In DNA, the CDR3 is TGTGCCAGCACAACTTCCCGGTACGAGCAGTACTTC. Protein: CASTTSRYEQYF.

V usage is TRBV27 and J usage is TRBJ2-3; 14 bases are a match to TRBD2. V lost 4 bases to trimming and J lost 3 bases; unmatched junction nucleotides: 9. CDR3 length equals 18 residues. Germline-derived CDR1 and CDR2 are MNHEY and SMNVEV (reference sequence). DNA of the CDR3: TGTGCCAGCAGTTCGACTAGCGGGAGGGCCCTTTTAACAGATACGCAGTATTTT. Protein product: CASSSTSGRALLTDTQYF.

The V and J genes are TRBV6-5 and TRBJ1-5; 7 nucleotides agree with TRBD1. The trim removed 6 bases at V and 4 bases at J, leaving 9 bases unmatched. The germline gives CDR1 MNHEY, CDR2 SVGAGI. The CDR3 spans 15 residues. CDR3 loop: CASSRTGTENQPQHF. The CDR3 DNA follows: TGTGCCAGCAGCAGAACCGGGACAGAAAATCAGCCCCAGCATTTT.

The V and J genes are TRBV10-3 and TRBJ1-3; 7 nucleotides line up with TRBD1. V trimming: 5 bases; J trimming: 4 bases; junction bases outside the gene matches: 5. This CDR3 comprises 14 residues. Germline V gene lookup returns CDR1 ENHRY and CDR2 SYGVKD. Written as DNA, the CDR3 is TGTGCCATCAGTTCGAGGGGGCCGGGAAACACCATATATTTT. Translating it yields CAISSRGPGNTIYF.

The table lists this clone with a few counts. This sequence joins TRBV14 and TRBJ1-4; D remains unclear. The germline V gene has CDR1 SGHDN and CDR2 FVKESK. Trimming pared 2 bases from V and 5 bases from J, leaving 6 bases between. The CDR3 has 13 amino acids. This CDR3 reads CASSQPFNEKLFF. As DNA, the CDR3 is TGTGCCAGCAGCCAACCCTTCAATGAAAAACTGTTTTTT. The full variable domain, with the rest looked up from reference TRBV14 and TRBJ1-4, is EAGVTQFPSHSVIEKGQTVTLRCDPISGHDNLYWYRRVMGKEIKFLLHFVKESKQDESGMPNNRFLAERTGGTYSTLKVQPAELEDSGVYFCASSQPFNEKLFFGSGTQLSVL.

Written as DNA, the CDR3 is TGTGCCAGTAGTACGGACAGGCTCTACGAGCAGTACTTC. As protein: CASSTDRLYEQYF. The chain recombines TRBV19 with TRBJ2-7, with TRBD1 identical over 7 bases. CDR1 and CDR2 from the germline V gene are LNHDA and SQIVND (reference sequence). The CDR3 has 13 residues. J was trimmed by 3 bases and V by 4 bases; bases with no gene match: 3.

The chain couples TRBV11-2 to TRBJ1-2; 10 bases align to TRBD1. The CDR3 extends over 14 amino acids. Per germline, CDR1 SGHAT and CDR2 FQNNGV. Trimming took 6 bases from V and 3 from J; bases not matched to a gene: 4. In DNA, the CDR3 is TGTGCCAGCAGTTCGGGACAGGGGTACTATGGCTACACCTTC. Encoded protein: CASSSGQGYYGYTF.

The J gene is TRBJ2-7, the V gene TRBV6-5; 12 positions match TRBD2. Germline V CDR1 and CDR2: MNHEY, SVGAGI. The V and J ends lost 6 bases and 2 bases, in that order; junction bases with no gene match: 5. The CDR3 has 15 residues. CDR3 amino acids: CASRPTSGSPYEQYF. CDR3 nucleotides: TGTGCCAGCAGGCCGACTAGCGGGAGCCCCTACGAGCAGTACTTC.

The rearrangement links TRBV28 to TRBJ1-4; 8 bases line up with TRBD1. V dropped 6 bases and J dropped 4; count of bases not matched to a gene: 7. The CDR3 sequence is 15 residues long. Germline assignment: CDR1 MDHEN and CDR2 SYDVKM. DNA of the CDR3: TGTGCCAGCAGCCCGGACAGGGCCTTTAATGAAAAACTGTTTTTT. It specifies CASSPDRAFNEKLFF.

V usage is TRBV10-3 and J usage is TRBJ1-1, with TRBD1 matching 8 bases. This CDR3 has 14 residues. Germline CDR1 ENHRY, CDR2 SYGVKD. The ends lost 3 bases at V and 5 bases at J; junction bases unmatched: 5. The CDR3 loop reads CAISDQGADTEAFF. DNA of the CDR3: TGTGCCATCAGTGACCAGGGGGCAGATACTGAAGCTTTCTTT.

The chain is built from TRBV25-1 and TRBJ1-1, with D unresolved. Germline V CDR1 and CDR2: MGHDK, SYGVNS. V was trimmed by 0 bases and J by 2 bases, leaving 7 bases between them. The CDR3 is 14 amino acids. CDR3 region: CASSEYRVNTEAFF. The DNA for the CDR3 is TGTGCCAGCAGTGAATATCGAGTAAACACTGAAGCTTTCTTT. The variable domain in full, with the rest retrieved from reference TRBV25-1 and TRBJ1-1, is EADIYQTPRYLVIGTGKKITLECSQTMGHDKMYWYQQDPGMELHLIHYSYGVNSTEKGDLSSESTVSRIRTEHFPLTLESARPSHTSQYLCASSEYRVNTEAFFGQGTRLTVV.

This clone was counted a single time. This chain connects TRBV13 to TRBJ2-7, with D possibly matching TRBD1 (6 bases). The germline V and J ends were trimmed by 4 bases and 2 bases, with 18 bases remaining between them. The CDR3 sequence is 16 residues long. Germline CDR1 reads PRHDT; CDR2 reads FYEKMQ (reference sequence). The CDR3: CASSSYAGTPTYEQYF. DNA for the CDR3: TGTGCCAGCAGCTCTTATGCCGGGACACCTACCTACGAGCAGTACTTC.

The V call is TRBV19, the J call TRBJ2-7; 11 bases are a match to TRBD2. Trimming cost V 5 bases and J 1 base; bases outside gene matches: 4. This CDR3 contains 15 residues. CDR1 and CDR2 from the germline V gene are LNHDA and SQIVND (reference sequence). The CDR3 spells CASSFSGRASYEQYF. The DNA of the CDR3 is TGTGCCAGTAGTTTTAGCGGGAGGGCATCCTACGAGCAGTACTTC.

The rearrangement links TRBV7-9 to TRBJ2-1; 11 bases agree with TRBD2. The CDR3 loop spans 15 amino acids. V shed 7 bases, J shed 7 bases, and the junction held 9 bases outside the gene matches. Germline V CDR1 and CDR2: SEHNR, FQNEAQ (reference sequence). The CDR3 bases are TGTGCCAGCATCCTAACTAGCGGGAGCTTAAATGAGCAGTTCTTC. Translated, it gives CASILTSGSLNEQFF. Based on the CDR3 plus reference TRBV7-9 and TRBJ2-1, the full variable domain is DTGVSQNPRHKITKRGQNVTFRCDPISEHNRLYWYRQTLGQGPEFLTYFQNEAQLEKSRLLSDRFSAERPKGSFSTLEIQRTEQGDSAMYLCASILTSGSLNEQFFGPGTRLTVL.

The rearrangement joins TRBV4-1 to TRBJ1-5; D gene ambiguous. CDR3 length equals 17 residues. CDR1 is MGHRA and CDR2 is YSYEKL in the germline V gene. V gave up 0 bases and J gave up 0 bases, with 12 bases separating them. The CDR3 nucleotides are TGCGCCAGCAGCCAAGACCAGTTGGCCGATAGCAATCAGCCCCAGCATTTT. It translates to CASSQDQLADSNQPQHF.